Listed below are T cell receptor beta chains from one sample, sequenced in a study of cytomegalovirus exposure and HLA in healthy donors. TCRdb's table, derived via immunoSEQ multiplex PCR, lists solely in-frame clones and lacks some. The sample carries a few hundred thousand clones, approximately 68% recorded once. Sequencing input: PBMCs. The receptors were sampled from a woman in her 30s in good health and CMV-seronegative. Both conserved end residues are part of each CDR3. Fields, in order: CDR3 DNA, CDR3 protein, clone size, J gene, V gene, D gene. D genes are given only for firm matches. A clone size is listed for some rows: how often the clone was seen (once, few, many), or a class if it is expanded.

cdr3_nt: TGTGCCAGTAGTATAGACGAGGGCGGTTTGTTACCTTACAATGAGCAGTTCTTC
cdr3_aa: CASSIDEGGLLPYNEQFF
clone_size: .
j_call: TRBJ2-1
v_call: TRBV19
d_call: .

cdr3_nt: TGTGCCAGCAGTACCGGGACAGGCTACTATGGCTACACCTTC
cdr3_aa: CASSTGTGYYGYTF
clone_size: .
j_call: TRBJ1-2
v_call: TRBV6-5
d_call: TRBD1

cdr3_nt: TGTGCCAGCAGTCGGTCCTACGAGCAGTACTTC
cdr3_aa: CASSRSYEQYF
clone_size: .
j_call: TRBJ2-7
v_call: TRBV25-1
d_call: .

cdr3_nt: TGTGCCAGTAGCGGGGGGTCCTACAATGAGCAGTTCTTC
cdr3_aa: CASSGGSYNEQFF
clone_size: .
j_call: TRBJ2-1
v_call: TRBV19
d_call: TRBD2

cdr3_nt: TGTGCCAGCAGTGTATCTGACACCGGGGAGCTGTTTTTT
cdr3_aa: CASSVSDTGELFF
clone_size: .
j_call: TRBJ2-2
v_call: TRBV6-5
d_call: .

cdr3_nt: TGTGCCACCCGACTAGCGGGAGGAAACACCGGGGAGCTGTTTTTT
cdr3_aa: CATRLAGGNTGELFF
clone_size: .
j_call: TRBJ2-2
v_call: TRBV19
d_call: TRBD2

cdr3_nt: TGCAGCGTTGTGGGGACAGGCGTGAACACTGAAGCTTTCTTT
cdr3_aa: CSVVGTGVNTEAFF
clone_size: .
j_call: TRBJ1-1
v_call: TRBV29-1
d_call: TRBD1

cdr3_nt: TGTGCCAGAACCCGTAGGCTGTGGCTAGCGGGGAGGCTTCCCTACGAGCAGTACTTC
cdr3_aa: CARTRRLWLAGRLPYEQYF
clone_size: .
j_call: TRBJ2-7
v_call: TRBV5-3
d_call: TRBD2

cdr3_nt: TGTGCCAGCAGTGACCGAATAGCCGGACGGGGCAATGAGCAGTTCTTC
cdr3_aa: CASSDRIAGRGNEQFF
clone_size: .
j_call: TRBJ2-1
v_call: TRBV6-1
d_call: .

cdr3_nt: TGCGCCAGCAGCCATTCGCAGACAGGCTACTACGAGCAGTACTTC
cdr3_aa: CASSHSQTGYYEQYF
clone_size: once
j_call: TRBJ2-7
v_call: TRBV4-1
d_call: .

cdr3_nt: TGTGCTGGAGGGAACGGGGAGCTGTTTTTT
cdr3_aa: CAGGNGELFF
clone_size: .
j_call: TRBJ2-2
v_call: TRBV6-6
d_call: .

cdr3_nt: TGCGCCAGCAGCGAAGGAGACGTTTCCTACGAGCAGTACTTC
cdr3_aa: CASSEGDVSYEQYF
clone_size: .
j_call: TRBJ2-7
v_call: TRBV5-1
d_call: .

cdr3_nt: TGTGCCAGCAGCGCCCTTGGGGGAGGTGAAGCTTTCTTT
cdr3_aa: CASSALGGGEAFF
clone_size: .
j_call: TRBJ1-1
v_call: TRBV7-3
d_call: .

cdr3_nt: TGTGCCAGCAGCAATATTCGACAGGGGCATGGCTACACCTTC
cdr3_aa: CASSNIRQGHGYTF
clone_size: .
j_call: TRBJ1-2
v_call: TRBV11-3
d_call: TRBD1

cdr3_nt: TGTGCCAGCTCACCAAACGACAGGGGATCTCGCGGCTACACCTTC
cdr3_aa: CASSPNDRGSRGYTF
clone_size: .
j_call: TRBJ1-2
v_call: TRBV18
d_call: TRBD1

cdr3_nt: TGTGCCAGTGGAGTGAGGGAGACCCAGTACTTC
cdr3_aa: CASGVRETQYF
clone_size: few
j_call: TRBJ2-5
v_call: TRBV19
d_call: .

cdr3_nt: TGTGCCAGCAGCTTAGGACAACCCTATGGCTACACCTTC
cdr3_aa: CASSLGQPYGYTF
clone_size: .
j_call: TRBJ1-2
v_call: TRBV11-3
d_call: .

cdr3_nt: TGTGCCATCAGTGAGTCAGACAGGGGTAGGCAGTTCTTC
cdr3_aa: CAISESDRGRQFF
clone_size: few
j_call: TRBJ2-1
v_call: TRBV10-3
d_call: TRBD1

cdr3_nt: TGTGCCAGCAGTGAAGCTTCCCAATACAATGAGCAGTTCTTC
cdr3_aa: CASSEASQYNEQFF
clone_size: few
j_call: TRBJ2-1
v_call: TRBV6-1
d_call: .

cdr3_nt: TGTGCCAGCAGCGAAGGGACAGCCTCTGGAAACACCATATATTTT
cdr3_aa: CASSEGTASGNTIYF
clone_size: .
j_call: TRBJ1-3
v_call: TRBV9
d_call: TRBD1

cdr3_nt: TGTGCCAGCAGTACTGCGGGGACAGGGGATGGCTACACCTTC
cdr3_aa: CASSTAGTGDGYTF
clone_size: .
j_call: TRBJ1-2
v_call: TRBV6-1
d_call: TRBD1

cdr3_nt: TGTGCCAGCAGTGAGGGACAGTCATCTGGAAACACCATATATTTT
cdr3_aa: CASSEGQSSGNTIYF
clone_size: .
j_call: TRBJ1-3
v_call: TRBV2
d_call: TRBD1

cdr3_nt: TGTGTCAGCAGCCATACCTTGTTTTGGGGGGGAACCTACGAGCAGTACTTC
cdr3_aa: CVSSHTLFWGGTYEQYF
clone_size: .
j_call: TRBJ2-7
v_call: TRBV5-6
d_call: TRBD2

cdr3_nt: TGTGCCAGCAGTGGATTAGCGTTCCAAGAGACCCAGTACTTC
cdr3_aa: CASSGLAFQETQYF
clone_size: .
j_call: TRBJ2-5
v_call: TRBV7-8
d_call: .

cdr3_nt: TGTGCCAGCAGCACCGGGACAGGGGTCTACGAGCAGTACTTC
cdr3_aa: CASSTGTGVYEQYF
clone_size: .
j_call: TRBJ2-7
v_call: TRBV2
d_call: TRBD1

cdr3_nt: TGTGCCAGCAGCTTAGAACCCCTAAATGAGCAGTTCTTC
cdr3_aa: CASSLEPLNEQFF
clone_size: .
j_call: TRBJ2-1
v_call: TRBV7-6
d_call: .

cdr3_nt: TGTGCCAGCAGCGGGGGGGGGATCATCTCGAACACCGGGGAGCTGTTTTTT
cdr3_aa: CASSGGGIISNTGELFF
clone_size: .
j_call: TRBJ2-2
v_call: TRBV2
d_call: TRBD2

cdr3_nt: TGTGCCAGCAGTTTCGGACAGAATTACAATGAGCAGTTCTTC
cdr3_aa: CASSFGQNYNEQFF
clone_size: .
j_call: TRBJ2-1
v_call: TRBV27
d_call: .

cdr3_nt: TGTGCCAGCAGCCAAGAAGCACAGGGCGGCTATGGCTACACCTTC
cdr3_aa: CASSQEAQGGYGYTF
clone_size: once
j_call: TRBJ1-2
v_call: TRBV14
d_call: .

cdr3_nt: TGTGCCAGCAGCTTAACTCGGGGGAATGAGCAGTTCTTC
cdr3_aa: CASSLTRGNEQFF
clone_size: .
j_call: TRBJ2-1
v_call: TRBV7-3
d_call: .

cdr3_nt: TGTGCCAGCAGTGCAGGACAGGGGGAATCGAACACTGAAGCTTTCTTT
cdr3_aa: CASSAGQGESNTEAFF
clone_size: few
j_call: TRBJ1-1
v_call: TRBV2
d_call: TRBD1

cdr3_nt: TGTGCCAGCAGCGTCGGAGGGGGAAACACCATATATTTT
cdr3_aa: CASSVGGGNTIYF
clone_size: .
j_call: TRBJ1-3
v_call: TRBV9
d_call: .

cdr3_nt: TGTGCCAGCAGTGGACAGAAGCTTCAAGAGACCCAGTACTTC
cdr3_aa: CASSGQKLQETQYF
clone_size: .
j_call: TRBJ2-5
v_call: TRBV2
d_call: .

cdr3_nt: TGTGCCAGCAGCGAGCTTGGTGAAAAACTGTTTTTT
cdr3_aa: CASSELGEKLFF
clone_size: .
j_call: TRBJ1-4
v_call: TRBV11-2
d_call: .

cdr3_nt: TGTGCCAGCAGCTTAGAGCGGGAGTATGAGCAGTTCTTC
cdr3_aa: CASSLEREYEQFF
clone_size: .
j_call: TRBJ2-1
v_call: TRBV11-3
d_call: TRBD2

cdr3_nt: TGTGCCTGGAGCCGGGACAGGGATCAAGAGACCCAGTACTTC
cdr3_aa: CAWSRDRDQETQYF
clone_size: once
j_call: TRBJ2-5
v_call: TRBV30
d_call: TRBD1

cdr3_nt: TGTGCCAGCAGTTTCGGGACAGGGGGTAAATATGGCTACACCTTC
cdr3_aa: CASSFGTGGKYGYTF
clone_size: .
j_call: TRBJ1-2
v_call: TRBV27
d_call: TRBD1

cdr3_nt: TGTGCCAGCAGCTTAGTCGACGGGACCAAAAACATTCAGTACTTC
cdr3_aa: CASSLVDGTKNIQYF
clone_size: .
j_call: TRBJ2-4
v_call: TRBV7-9
d_call: .

cdr3_nt: TGTGCCAGCAGCTTAGGACTAGCGGGAGAGACCCAGTACTTC
cdr3_aa: CASSLGLAGETQYF
clone_size: few
j_call: TRBJ2-5
v_call: TRBV7-2
d_call: TRBD2

cdr3_nt: TGTGCCAGCATCTCCCGGACTACCCATCTGGCCTCTGGGGCCAACGTCCTGACTTTC
cdr3_aa: CASISRTTHLASGANVLTF
clone_size: .
j_call: TRBJ2-6
v_call: TRBV11-2
d_call: .

cdr3_nt: TGTGCCAGAAGCTTGAGGAATCCCCACAAGGGAGAGGGAGAGACCCAGTACTTC
cdr3_aa: CARSLRNPHKGEGETQYF
clone_size: .
j_call: TRBJ2-5
v_call: TRBV5-3
d_call: .

cdr3_nt: TGTGCCAGCAGCTTATCGGGGGGGAACACTGAAGCTTTCTTT
cdr3_aa: CASSLSGGNTEAFF
clone_size: .
j_call: TRBJ1-1
v_call: TRBV5-6
d_call: .

cdr3_nt: TGTGCCAGCAGCACCGGAGACAGGGTGAACACTGAAGCTTTCTTT
cdr3_aa: CASSTGDRVNTEAFF
clone_size: .
j_call: TRBJ1-1
v_call: TRBV21-1
d_call: .

cdr3_nt: TGTGCCAGCAGTTACGCGGGGGGGACCCAGTACTTC
cdr3_aa: CASSYAGGTQYF
clone_size: .
j_call: TRBJ2-5
v_call: TRBV6-5
d_call: TRBD2

cdr3_nt: TGTGCCGGGAACAAGGGGCAGGGGCGTTACGAGCAGTACTTC
cdr3_aa: CAGNKGQGRYEQYF
clone_size: once
j_call: TRBJ2-7
v_call: TRBV30
d_call: .

cdr3_nt: TGCGCCAGCAGCTTGAGGCAGGGGATGGGCGCTGAAGCTTTCTTT
cdr3_aa: CASSLRQGMGAEAFF
clone_size: .
j_call: TRBJ1-1
v_call: TRBV5-1
d_call: .

cdr3_nt: TGTGCCAGCAGCTGGACTAGCGGGGGAGATACGCAGTATTTT
cdr3_aa: CASSWTSGGDTQYF
clone_size: few
j_call: TRBJ2-3
v_call: TRBV6-5
d_call: TRBD2